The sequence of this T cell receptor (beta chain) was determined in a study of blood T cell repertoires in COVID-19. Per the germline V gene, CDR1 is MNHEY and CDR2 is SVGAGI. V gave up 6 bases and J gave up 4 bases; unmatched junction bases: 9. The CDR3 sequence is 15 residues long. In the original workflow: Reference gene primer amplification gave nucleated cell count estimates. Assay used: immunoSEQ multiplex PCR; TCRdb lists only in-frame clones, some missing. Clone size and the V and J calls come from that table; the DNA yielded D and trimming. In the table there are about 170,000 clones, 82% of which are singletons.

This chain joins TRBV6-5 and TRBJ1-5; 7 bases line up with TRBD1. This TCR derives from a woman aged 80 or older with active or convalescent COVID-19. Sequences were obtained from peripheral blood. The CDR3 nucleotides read TGTGCCAGCAGAGGATTAGGGACAGCTAATCAGCCCCAGCATTTT. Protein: CASRGLGTANQPQHF.